The 26 T cell receptor beta chains below come from one sample, sequenced in a study of OX40 agonist ivuxolimab in advanced cancers. Assay used: immunoSEQ multiplex PCR; TCRdb lists only in-frame clones, some missing. The table lists tens of thousands of clones, roughly 87% of them singletons. The sample in question was CD4+ or CD8+ T cells sorted from blood, obtained in a trial of the OX40 agonist ivuxolimab. These receptors were collected from an adult with an advanced solid tumor such as melanoma, head and neck, liver or kidney cancer.

The rearrangement links TRBV19 to TRBJ2-3; D might be TRBD1 (6 bases). V lost 6 bases and J 0 bases, leaving 10 bases between the germline ends. The CDR3 is made up of 14 amino acids. Germline values: CDR1 LNHDA, CDR2 SQIVND (reference sequence). CDR3 in amino acids: CASRPDSSTDTQYF. CDR3 DNA: TGTGCCAGTAGACCGGACAGTAGCACAGATACGCAGTATTTT.

To note about this clone: Sequence at one end of the junction differs from germline and may be a read error. The chain has TRBV7-7 and TRBJ2-7; TRBD1 matches at 9 bases. The CDR3 extends over 13 amino acids. CDR1 and CDR2 from the germline V gene are SSHAT and FNYEAQ (reference sequence). CDR3 in DNA: TGTGCTAGCAGCCCACAGGGGGCTGGCGAGCAGTACTTC. Amino acids: CASSPQGAGEQYF. Complete variable domain (other parts from reference TRBV7-7 and TRBJ2-7): GAGVSQSPRYKVTKRGQDVTLRCDPISSHATLYWYQQALGQGPEFLTYFNYEAQPDKSGLPSDRFSAERPEGSISTLTIQRTEQRDSAMYRCASSPQGAGEQYFGPGTRLTVT.

On this clone: Other DNA sequences in this sample translate to the same CDR3. The chain has TRBV11-3 and TRBJ2-7, with a weak D call TRBD2 (6 bases). Germline values: CDR1 SGHNT, CDR2 YENEEA. Trimming took 0 bases from V and 10 from J, leaving 13 bases between them. The CDR3 has 13 residues. The CDR3 loop is CASSLDGPGEQYF. The CDR3 nucleotides read TGTGCCAGCAGCTTAGATGGTCCGGGGGAACAGTACTTC.

This clone was observed once. The chain combines TRBV2 with TRBJ2-7; no reliable D call. Germline CDR1 is SNHLY and CDR2 is FYNNEI. The CDR3 has 12 amino acids. V was shortened by 6 bases and J by 3 bases, with 9 bases between the two germline ends. CDR3 nucleotide sequence: TGTGCCAGCAGCCCCCAGGTCTACGAGCAGTACTTC. It translates to CASSPQVYEQYF.

The chain couples TRBV4-2 to TRBJ2-3; 8 positions match TRBD2. Losses at the gene ends were 1 base for V and 5 bases for J; bases not matched to a gene: 5. The germline CDR1 and CDR2 sequences are LGHNA and YNFKEQ. CDR3 length: 15 amino acids. CDR3 in amino acids: CASSQGAGEGDTQYF. CDR3 coding DNA: TGTGCCAGCAGCCAAGGAGCGGGGGAGGGAGATACGCAGTATTTT.

The V gene is TRBV28, the J gene TRBJ1-2, with a weak D call TRBD1 (6 bases). Between the trimmed V and J ends, which lost 5 bases and 4 bases, there was a span of 14 bases. Germline CDR1 MDHEN, CDR2 SYDVKM. The CDR3 sequence is 14 residues long. The CDR3 loop is CASSPSTGRYGYTF. The CDR3 nucleotides are TGTGCCAGCAGTCCCTCGACAGGTCGCTATGGCTACACCTTC.

The chain uses TRBV7-6 and TRBJ2-7; D is possibly TRBD1 (6 bases). This CDR3 has 15 residues. V lost 5 bases and J 2 bases, leaving 16 bases between the germline ends. CDR1 and CDR2 from the germline V gene are SGHVS and FNYEAQ. The CDR3 sequence is CASSARAGVAYEQYF. The CDR3 bases are TGTGCCAGCAGCGCAAGGGCAGGGGTGGCCTACGAGCAGTACTTC.

This chain uses TRBV29-1 with TRBJ2-7; tentative D call: TRBD2 (6 bases). V was shortened by 6 bases and J by 2 bases, with 14 bases between the two germline ends. Germline V lookup: CDR1 SQVTM, CDR2 ANQGSEA. The CDR3 has 13 amino acids. Here the CDR3 DNA reads TGCAGCGTCAAAAGCGGAGGGGCCTACGAGCAGTACTTC. Its protein product is CSVKSGGAYEQYF.

The chain joins TRBV29-1 to TRBJ2-2; D remains ambiguous. The CDR3 covers 15 residues. Per the germline V gene, CDR1 is SQVTM and CDR2 is ANQGSEA. V lost 3 bases and J lost 2, with 13 bases in between. The chain's CDR3 is CSVEGSNLNTGELFF. The CDR3 DNA is TGCAGCGTTGAGGGTTCAAACCTTAACACCGGGGAGCTGTTTTTT.

The CDR3 protein is CASVTAINTYEQYF. The CDR3 DNA follows: TGTGCCAGCGTTACGGCGATTAACACCTACGAGCAGTACTTC. The genes are TRBV6-1 and TRBJ2-7; D is ambiguous. The CDR3 has 14 residues. V was cut by 8 bases and J by 2 bases, with 16 bases left in between. CDR1 MNHNS and CDR2 SASEGT come from the germline V gene.

The chain is built from TRBV11-2 and TRBJ2-1; the match to TRBD2 covers 8 bases. The V and J ends lost 6 bases and 9 bases, in that order; junction bases with no gene match: 13. This CDR3 has 15 amino acids. CDR1 is SGHAT and CDR2 is FQNNGV in the germline V gene. CDR3 residues: CASRPIAGSMTEQFF. The CDR3 DNA sequence: TGTGCCAGCAGACCGATAGCGGGATCGATGACTGAGCAGTTCTTC.

In regard to this clone: A junction boundary mismatches the germline segment, possibly from a read error. The CDR3 region is CASTYPHQPQHF. The CDR3 DNA is TGTGCCAGCACTTACCCCCATCAGCCCCAGCATTTT. V gene TRBV6-5 combines with J gene TRBJ1-5; D not resolved. This CDR3 comprises 12 residues. Germline V gives CDR1 MNHEY, CDR2 SVGAGI.

The rearrangement joins TRBV10-1 to TRBJ1-1, with 11 bases that match TRBD1. Trimming at V came to 5 bases and at J to 0 bases, leaving 8 bases not matched to a gene. The CDR3 has 17 residues. Germline V gene lookup returns CDR1 WNHNN and CDR2 SYGVQD (reference sequence). CDR3 sequence reads: CASSSDRGLGMNTEAFF. DNA for the CDR3: TGCGCCAGCAGTTCGGACAGGGGGCTAGGGATGAACACTGAAGCTTTCTTT.

The rearrangement links TRBV9 to TRBJ2-5, with D perhaps TRBD2 (6 bases). Germline loops: CDR1 SGDLS, CDR2 YYNGEE. V gave up 1 base and J gave up 5 bases, with 24 bases separating them. There are 18 residues in the CDR3. Here the CDR3 reads CASSVRGGGSTAPETQYF. CDR3 bases: TGTGCCAGCAGCGTAAGGGGAGGCGGCTCCACCGCCCCGGAGACCCAGTACTTC.

V is TRBV18 and J is TRBJ1-4; D remains ambiguous. CDR1 and CDR2 from the germline V gene are KGHSH and LQKENI. V lost 2 bases to trimming and J lost 8 bases, with 9 bases between them. The CDR3 contains 13 residues. The CDR3 DNA reads TGTGCCAGCTCACCAGGGTTGTTGGAAAAACTGTTTTTT. Translation: CASSPGLLEKLFF.

This clone occurred a few times. The chain carries TRBV10-1 and TRBJ1-4; tentative D call: TRBD1 (5 bases). From germline, CDR1 is WNHNN and CDR2 SYGVQD (reference sequence). The CDR3 length is 13 residues. The V end was cut by 5 bases, the J end by 8 bases, with 12 bases between. The DNA for the CDR3 is TGCGCCAGCAGTCCAGGGCCTGGAGAAAAACTGTTTTTT. As protein: CASSPGPGEKLFF.

The V gene is TRBV2, the J gene TRBJ2-7; TRBD1 matches at 8 bases. The CDR3 is made up of 15 amino acids. Germline assignment: CDR1 SNHLY and CDR2 FYNNEI. Trimming at V came to 6 bases and at J to 2 bases, leaving 9 bases not matched to a gene. The CDR3 is CASSPGQGETYEQYF. CDR3 nucleotides: TGTGCCAGCAGCCCCGGACAGGGTGAAACCTACGAGCAGTACTTC.

The CDR3 is CASGADTTNQPQHF. The CDR3 DNA reads TGTGCCAGCGGAGCTGACACCACCAATCAGCCCCAGCATTTT. The chain combines TRBV9 with TRBJ1-5; D is undetermined. V was trimmed by 7 bases and J by 3 bases, leaving 14 bases between them. This CDR3 spans 14 amino acids. Germline CDR1 SGDLS, CDR2 YYNGEE. The full variable domain, with the rest looked up from reference TRBV9 and TRBJ1-5, is DSGVTQTPKHLITATGQRVTLRCSPRSGDLSVYWYQQSLDQGLQFLIQYYNGEERAKGNILERFSAQQFPDLHSELNLSSLELGDSALYFCASGADTTNQPQHFGDGTRLSIL.

V is TRBV6-5 and J is TRBJ2-1; possible D gene TRBD2, 5 bases. There are 14 residues in the CDR3. The germline V and J ends were trimmed by 8 bases and 0 bases, with 11 bases remaining between them. The germline CDR1 and CDR2 sequences are MNHEY and SVGAGI. The CDR3 spells CASRGSDSYNEQFF. The CDR3 DNA reads as TGTGCCAGCCGCGGGTCAGACTCCTACAATGAGCAGTTCTTC.

This chain uses TRBV18 with TRBJ1-2; no reliable D call. V lost 6 bases and J 8 bases, leaving 16 bases between the germline ends. The germline V gene encodes CDR1 KGHSH and CDR2 LQKENI. The CDR3 length is 13 residues. The CDR3 loop reads CASSPDPERGYTF. The CDR3 DNA follows: TGTGCCAGCTCCCCGGACCCGGAGCGGGGCTACACCTTC.

The chain combines TRBV18 with TRBJ1-2, with TRBD1 matching 7 bases. Germline-derived CDR1 and CDR2 are KGHSH and LQKENI. The CDR3 extends over 14 amino acids. V trimming: 3 bases; J trimming: 2 bases; junction bases outside the gene matches: 3. The CDR3: CASSPLQGNYGYTF. The CDR3, as DNA: TGTGCCAGCTCACCTTTACAGGGGAACTATGGCTACACCTTC.

V gene TRBV29-1 combines with J gene TRBJ1-2, with a possible D match to TRBD1 (5 bases). The length of the CDR3 is 15 residues. V shed 0 bases and J shed 5 bases, with 16 bases lying between them. Per germline, CDR1 SQVTM and CDR2 ANQGSEA. The CDR3 protein is CSVEDKNKGYYGYTF. The CDR3 bases are TGCAGCGTTGAAGATAAAAACAAGGGGTATTATGGCTACACCTTC.

The chain links TRBV28 to TRBJ2-5; D call uncertain. CDR3 length: 12 residues. Germline V gives CDR1 MDHEN, CDR2 SYDVKM. Trimming took 6 bases from V and 5 from J, leaving 10 bases between them. The CDR3 protein is CASSSVMETQYF. The CDR3 nucleotides read TGTGCCAGCAGCTCCGTCATGGAGACCCAGTACTTC. The whole variable domain, filled in from reference TRBV28 and TRBJ2-5, reads DVKVTQSSRYLVKRTGEKVFLECVQDMDHENMFWYRQDPGLGLRLIYFSYDVKMKEKGDIPEGYSVSREKKERFSLILESASTNQTSMYLCASSSVMETQYFGPGTRLLVL.

V is TRBV6-5 and J is TRBJ1-5; D unclear. The V gene lost 0 bases and the J gene lost 5 bases, with 11 bases spanning the gap. This CDR3 comprises 15 residues. Germline assignment: CDR1 MNHEY and CDR2 SVGAGI. CDR3 sequence: CASSYSYGLDQPQHF. Here the CDR3 DNA reads TGTGCCAGCAGTTACTCGTATGGGTTGGATCAGCCCCAGCATTTT.

V usage is TRBV10-3 and J usage is TRBJ2-1; TRBD2 aligns across 11 bases. The V and J ends lost 6 bases and 6 bases, in that order; junction bases with no gene match: 1. Per germline, CDR1 ENHRY and CDR2 SYGVKD. The CDR3 loop spans 13 amino acids. As DNA, the CDR3 is TGTGCCATCAGAGGACTAGCGGGCAATGAGCAGTTCTTC. Translating gives CAIRGLAGNEQFF.

The genes are TRBV5-1 and TRBJ1-2, with D unresolved. CDR1 SGHRS and CDR2 YFSETQ come from the germline V gene. With 1 base removed from V and 0 bases from J, the gap between germline ends came to 4 bases. The CDR3 is 13 residues long. The CDR3 loop is CASSLTANYGYTF. CDR3 DNA: TGCGCCAGCAGCTTGACCGCTAACTATGGCTACACCTTC.